The 21 T cell receptor beta chains reported below all come from one sample, sequenced in a study of blood T cell repertoires in COVID-19. Sequencing was performed with immunoSEQ multiplex PCR; in TCRdb, only in-frame clones are kept and a portion is missing. Here the sample spans 100,000 to 110,000 clones, about 85% being singletons. The sample comprised peripheral blood. These receptors were obtained from a human donor in a cohort sampled during active COVID-19.

V is TRBV4-3 and J is TRBJ2-2; 9 bases agree with TRBD2. CDR3 size: 15 residues. The junction had 8 bases not matched to a gene; V was cut back by 0 bases and J by 12 bases. The germline CDR1 and CDR2 sequences are LGHNA and YSLEER. The CDR3 here is CASSQDEGLAGKLFF. For the CDR3, the DNA is TGCGCCAGCAGCCAAGACGAGGGGCTAGCGGGGAAGCTGTTTTTT.

This clone was seen just once. This chain joins TRBV2 and TRBJ2-7; 7 nucleotides agree with TRBD2. The V and J ends lost 0 bases and 10 bases, in that order; junction bases with no gene match: 18. The CDR3 length is 17 residues. The V gene's germline CDR1 is SNHLY and CDR2 FYNNEI. This chain's CDR3 is CASSEAGGKPIPVSQYF. CDR3 coding DNA: TGTGCCAGCAGTGAAGCGGGGGGGAAACCTATCCCTGTGTCTCAGTACTTC.

This clone appeared a single time. The V gene is TRBV3-1 (or the pseudogene TRBV3-2), the J gene TRBJ2-7; TRBD2 matches at 16 bases. Germline-derived CDR1 and CDR2 are LGHDT and YNNKEL (reference sequence). This CDR3 has 16 residues. After removal of 3 bases from V and 12 bases from J, the junction contained 11 bases not matched to a gene. DNA for the CDR3: TGTGCCAGCAGCCAGGCCCCGGGACTAGCGGGGGGGCGAACGTACTTC. It translates to CASSQAPGLAGGRTYF.

The CDR3: CASSLITSGRKYNEQFF. CDR3 sequence (DNA): TGTGCCAGCAGCTTAATTACTAGCGGGAGGAAGTACAATGAGCAGTTCTTC. The V call is TRBV7-8, the J call TRBJ2-1, with 12 bases identical to TRBD2. Looked up from germline, CDR1 is SGHVS and CDR2 is FQNEAQ. Trimming cost V 2 bases and J 4 bases; bases outside gene matches: 6. This CDR3 spans 17 amino acids.

V and J are TRBV28 and TRBJ2-3; the match to TRBD2 covers 7 bases. J gave up 4 bases and V 6 bases, and 4 bases lay outside the gene matches. CDR3 length equals 13 residues. The germline gives CDR1 MDHEN, CDR2 SYDVKM. CDR3 region: CASRQLAPDTQYF. The CDR3 coding sequence is TGTGCCAGCAGACAACTAGCGCCAGATACGCAGTATTTT.

The chain carries TRBV6-5 and TRBJ2-1, with D perhaps matching TRBD1 (6 bases). CDR1 is MNHEY and CDR2 is SVGAGI in the germline V gene. The V end lost 6 bases, the J end lost 2 bases, and 11 bases lay between the germline ends. The CDR3 is 14 residues long. The CDR3 DNA follows: TGTGCCAGCAGGAACAGGGAAACCTACAATGAGCAGTTCTTC. Translating it yields CASRNRETYNEQFF.

This clone showed up just once. The chain couples TRBV3-1 (or the pseudogene TRBV3-2) to TRBJ1-5, with a possible D match to TRBD1 (5 bases). Germline assignment: CDR1 LGHDT and CDR2 YNNKEL (reference sequence). The CDR3 runs to 14 residues. Trimming took 5 bases from V and 7 from J, leaving 15 bases between them. CDR3 loop: CASSAGGGGQPQHF. CDR3 nucleotide sequence: TGTGCCAGCAGCGCCGGGGGAGGAGGCCAGCCCCAGCATTTT.

The V call is TRBV11-2, the J call TRBJ1-3; no clear D gene. CDR1 and CDR2 from the germline V gene are SGHAT and FQNNGV. This CDR3 is 15 amino acids long. The V gene lost 6 bases and the J gene lost 0 bases, with 12 bases spanning the gap. As DNA, the CDR3 is TGTGCCAGCAGTCTTGACTTGTACTCTGGAAACACCATATATTTT. Residues: CASSLDLYSGNTIYF.

The chain uses TRBV19 and TRBJ1-1; 9 bases are a match to TRBD1. This CDR3 region has 15 residues. Germline lookup yields CDR1 LNHDA and CDR2 SQIVND (reference sequence). With V trimmed by 5 bases and J by 4 bases, 8 bases remained unmatched. CDR3 amino acids: CASSGDRARSTEAFF. The CDR3 DNA follows: TGTGCCAGTAGTGGGGACAGGGCCCGGAGCACTGAAGCTTTCTTT.

This chain links TRBV18 with TRBJ1-5; D is ambiguous. Trimming removed 0 bases at V and 0 bases at J, with 9 bases between. This CDR3 is 16 amino acids long. The germline gives CDR1 KGHSH, CDR2 LQKENI. As DNA, the CDR3 is TGTGCCAGCTCACCACCGGCGGGCGGTAGCAATCAGCCCCAGCATTTT. This sequence encodes CASSPPAGGSNQPQHF.

This rearrangement joins TRBV19 to TRBJ1-5; D is possibly TRBD1 (6 bases). Trimming shortened V by 5 bases and J by 9 bases, and 23 bases separated the two germline ends. The length of the CDR3 is 16 residues. Germline CDR1 LNHDA, CDR2 SQIVND (reference sequence). CDR3 region: CASSRGGTGSGTPQHF. CDR3 coding DNA: TGTGCCAGTAGTCGGGGGGGCACAGGGTCAGGTACGCCCCAGCATTTT.

V is TRBV5-6 and J is TRBJ1-1; a weak D match, TRBD1 (5 bases). CDR3 length: 13 amino acids. V shed 2 bases and J shed 2 bases, with 7 bases lying between them. The V gene's germline CDR1 is SGHDT and CDR2 YYEEEE. CDR3 nucleotides: TGTGCCAGCAGCTTCGGGGGTAACACTGAAGCTTTCTTT. Its protein is CASSFGGNTEAFF.

This sequence joins TRBV19 and TRBJ1-1; D ambiguous. The length of the CDR3 is 16 residues. V lost 3 bases, J lost 0 bases, and 14 bases lay in between. Germline CDR1 is LNHDA and CDR2 is SQIVND (reference sequence). The CDR3 is CASSIGEDWLNTEAFF. CDR3 in DNA: TGTGCCAGTAGTATTGGGGAGGACTGGTTGAACACTGAAGCTTTCTTT.

V and J are TRBV14 and TRBJ2-1; perhaps TRBD2 as D (6 bases). The CDR3 covers 15 residues. Germline-derived CDR1 and CDR2 are SGHDN and FVKESK. Deletions cut 3 bases from V and 1 base from J, with 10 bases between. The CDR3 protein is CASSHVAGSYNEQFF. The CDR3 DNA reads TGTGCCAGCAGCCATGTGGCGGGATCCTACAATGAGCAGTTCTTC.

The rearrangement uses TRBV18 and TRBJ2-7, with 8 bases that match TRBD2. The ends lost 2 bases at V and 3 bases at J; junction bases unmatched: 3. The CDR3 extends over 14 amino acids. Germline CDR1 KGHSH, CDR2 LQKENI. CDR3 sequence reads: CASSPARGDYEQYF. DNA for the CDR3: TGTGCCAGCTCACCAGCGCGGGGGGACTACGAGCAGTACTTC.

The V gene is TRBV5-6, the J gene TRBJ2-3; 7 nucleotides match TRBD1. V dropped 4 bases and J dropped 3; count of bases not matched to a gene: 5. The CDR3 contains 14 residues. Looked up from germline, CDR1 is SGHDT and CDR2 is YYEEEE. As DNA, the CDR3 is TGTGCCAGCAGCCCAGGGGGTACGACAGATACGCAGTATTTT. It specifies CASSPGGTTDTQYF. Full variable domain (rest looked up from reference TRBV5-6 and TRBJ2-3): DAGVTQSPTHLIKTRGQQVTLRCSPKSGHDTVSWYQQALGQGPQFIFQYYEEEERQRGNFPDRFSGHQFPNYSSELNVNALLLGDSALYLCASSPGGTTDTQYFGPGTRLTVL.

This chain joins TRBV27 and TRBJ2-7, with 11 bases matching TRBD1. CDR1 and CDR2 (germline): MNHEY, SMNVEV (reference sequence). This CDR3 has 15 residues. V dropped 6 bases and J dropped 1; count of bases not matched to a gene: 5. CDR3 nucleotide sequence: TGTGCCAGCAGCCCGGGACAGGGGGGGTCCTACGAGCAGTACTTC. This codes for CASSPGQGGSYEQYF.

In this sample, this clone turned up once. This chain connects TRBV7-2 to TRBJ2-7, with D unclear. CDR3 length: 14 residues. Germline V CDR1 and CDR2: SGHTA, FQGNSA. Trimming stripped 1 base from V and 7 bases from J, with 14 bases between. CDR3 residues: CASSLVGRLREQYF. CDR3 sequence (DNA): TGTGCCAGCAGCTTAGTTGGCAGGCTACGTGAGCAGTACTTC.

The V call is TRBV6-5, the J call TRBJ2-3; 8 bases agree with TRBD1. In germline, CDR1 is MNHEY, CDR2 SVGAGI. After removal of 6 bases from V and 3 bases from J, the junction contained 8 bases not matched to a gene. The CDR3 is made up of 15 amino acids. CDR3: CASRDTGGVTDTQYF. The CDR3, as DNA: TGTGCCAGCAGGGACACAGGGGGAGTGACAGATACGCAGTATTTT.

The chain carries TRBV6-5 and TRBJ1-2; TRBD1 aligns across 7 bases. The J segment lost 4 bases and the V segment lost 7 bases, leaving 9 bases of the junction unmatched. The CDR3 consists of 14 residues. CDR1 and CDR2 (germline): MNHEY, SVGAGI. Here the CDR3 reads CASKLRTGLYGYTF. The CDR3 DNA is TGTGCCAGCAAACTACGGACAGGCCTCTATGGCTACACCTTC.

The chain combines TRBV5-1 with TRBJ2-7; TRBD2 agrees at 9 bases. CDR3 size: 15 residues. The V segment lost 0 bases and the J segment 6 bases; nucleotides outside the gene matches: 7. The germline CDR1 and CDR2 sequences are SGHRS and YFSETQ. The CDR3 nucleotides read TGCGCCAGCAGCTTGGACTCTAGCGGGAAGTCCGAGCAGTACTTC. Amino acid sequence: CASSLDSSGKSEQYF.